The source of this T cell receptor (beta chain) is a study of blood T cells in healthy people across ages. Extraction of total RNA produced a minimum of 5 micrograms from each sample. This clonotype has only one observation. Its target is not known. Combining a sample-barcoded 5' primer with a J-beta primer mix, a second PCR ran for about 7 to 11 cycles. TCRdb re-derived calls from the 5' RACE reads in MiXCR, one entry per CDR3 protein. This repertoire shows approximately 1,000,000 distinct CDR3 sequences, more than 35% found once; its top ten account for approximately 19%. After removal of 11 bases from V and 8 bases from J, the junction contained 11 bases not matched to a gene. This CDR3 is 12 amino acids long. Germline-derived CDR1 and CDR2 are MDHEN and SYDVKM. Whole-study findings and limits: Per million T cells, the diversity of TCR beta decreased roughly linearly as age advanced.

The TCR was taken from a woman in her fifties or sixties in good health. V is TRBV28 and J is TRBJ1-2, with 7 bases identical to TRBD1. The sequenced sample consisted of blood. The CDR3, as DNA: TGTGCCGGCACAAGGGGGACAGACGGCTACACCTTC. It encodes CAGTRGTDGYTF.